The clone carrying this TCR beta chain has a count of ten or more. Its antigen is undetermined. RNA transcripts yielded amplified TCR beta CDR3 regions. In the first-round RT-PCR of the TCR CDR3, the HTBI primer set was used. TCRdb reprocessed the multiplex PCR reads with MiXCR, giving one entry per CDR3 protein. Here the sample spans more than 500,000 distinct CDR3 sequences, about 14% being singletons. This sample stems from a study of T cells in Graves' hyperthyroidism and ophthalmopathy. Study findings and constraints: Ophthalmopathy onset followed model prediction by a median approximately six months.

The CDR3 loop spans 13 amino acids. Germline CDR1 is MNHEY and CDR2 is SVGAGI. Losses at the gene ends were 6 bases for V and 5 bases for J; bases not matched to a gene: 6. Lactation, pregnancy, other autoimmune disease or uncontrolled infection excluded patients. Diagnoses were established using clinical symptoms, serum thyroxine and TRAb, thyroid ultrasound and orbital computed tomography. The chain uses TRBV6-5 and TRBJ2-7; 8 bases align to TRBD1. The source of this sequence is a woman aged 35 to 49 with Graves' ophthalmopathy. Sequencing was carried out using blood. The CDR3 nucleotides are TGTGCCAGCAGCCCCCCAGGGGGCCACGAGCAGTACTTC. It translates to CASSPPGGHEQYF.